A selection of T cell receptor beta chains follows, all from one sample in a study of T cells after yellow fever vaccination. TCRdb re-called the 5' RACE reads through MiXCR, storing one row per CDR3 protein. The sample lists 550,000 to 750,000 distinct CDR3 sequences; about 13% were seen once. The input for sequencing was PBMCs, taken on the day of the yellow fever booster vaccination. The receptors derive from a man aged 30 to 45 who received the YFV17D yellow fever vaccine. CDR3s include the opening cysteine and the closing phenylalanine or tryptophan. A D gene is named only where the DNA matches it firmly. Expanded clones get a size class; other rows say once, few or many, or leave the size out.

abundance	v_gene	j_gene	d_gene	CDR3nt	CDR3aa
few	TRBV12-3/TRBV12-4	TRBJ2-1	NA	TGTGCCAGCAGACGCGCCGCCATGAAGCAGTTCTTC	CASRRAAMKQFF
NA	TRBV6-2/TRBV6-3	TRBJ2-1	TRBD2	TGTGCCAGCAGTTACTCGGGCGGGAGGAGCGACAATGAGCAGTTCTTC	CASSYSGGRSDNEQFF
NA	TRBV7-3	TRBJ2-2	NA	TGTGCCAGCAGCTTGGGACCGACCGGCACCGGGGAGCTGTTTTTT	CASSLGPTGTGELFF
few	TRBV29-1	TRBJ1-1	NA	TGCAGCGTTGGCCCGCCCGAGGATACTGAAGCTTTCTTT	CSVGPPEDTEAFF
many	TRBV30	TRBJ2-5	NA	TGTGCCTGGAGTCCTACCGAAGAGACCCAGTACTTC	CAWSPTEETQYF
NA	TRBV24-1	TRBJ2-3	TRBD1	TGTGCCACCAGTGACCGGACAGGGGGCACAGATACGCAGTATTTT	CATSDRTGGTDTQYF
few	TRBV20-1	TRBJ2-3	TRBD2	TGCAGTGCTAGAGATCTCCCCGGGACTAGAGGGGAGTATACGCAGTATTTT	CSARDLPGTRGEYTQYF
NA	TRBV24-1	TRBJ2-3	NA	TGTGCCACCAGTGTAGGAAGCTTCGAAGATACGCAGTATTTT	CATSVGSFEDTQYF
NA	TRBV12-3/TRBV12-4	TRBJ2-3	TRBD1	TGTGCCACCACGGGACAGGGGGCAGATACGCAGTATTTT	CATTGQGADTQYF
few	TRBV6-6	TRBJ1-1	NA	TGTGCCAGCAGGACGGAGTACACTGAAGCTTTCTTT	CASRTEYTEAFF
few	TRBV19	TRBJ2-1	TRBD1	TGTGCCAGTAGTATAGTGGGACAGGCGTACAATGAGCAGTTCTTC	CASSIVGQAYNEQFF
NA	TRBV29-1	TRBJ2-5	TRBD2	TGCAGCGCTAGGACTAGCGGGTTCCAAGAGACCCAGTACTTC	CSARTSGFQETQYF
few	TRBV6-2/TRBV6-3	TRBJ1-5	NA	TGTGCCAGCAGTTTTGAAAGGGATCAGCCCCAGCATTTT	CASSFERDQPQHF
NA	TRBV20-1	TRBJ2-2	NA	TGCAGTGCGCCTGGCCGGGTTGGGAAGGACACCGGGGAGCTGTTTTTT	CSAPGRVGKDTGELFF
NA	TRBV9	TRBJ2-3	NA	TGTGCCAGCAGCGCTTTCCATAGGCCCACAGATACGCAGTATTTT	CASSAFHRPTDTQYF
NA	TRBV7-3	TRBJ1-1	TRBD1	TGTGCCAGCAGCAGGGGACAGGCCAACACTGAAGCTTTCTTT	CASSRGQANTEAFF
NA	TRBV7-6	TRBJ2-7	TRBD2	TGTGCCAGCAGCTTATCAACTAGCGGGAGTGTTCCCTACGAGCAGTACTTC	CASSLSTSGSVPYEQYF